The source of this T cell receptor beta chain is a study of PD-1 blockade in classical Hodgkin lymphoma. Study-wide findings and caveats: Significantly greater TCR diversity emerged by C4D1 in CD4+ cells but not CD8+ cells. Complete responders' diversity at baseline resembled that of newly diagnosed patients.

The time point is: cycle 4 day 1 (C4D1), after 6 weeks of nivolumab. Each patient experienced a relapse that followed autologous stem cell transplantation, and brentuximab vedotin exposure varied. Notes on this clone: Its specificity is unknown.

The CDR3 is 14 amino acids. Produced via immunoSEQ multiplex PCR; TCRdb's table is partial and in-frame only. This repertoire shows some 21,000 clones, approximately 85% found once; its top ten account for 10% to 15%. The sequence derives from a human donor with classical Hodgkin lymphoma. The rearrangement uses TRBV21-1 and TRBJ2-7; the table gives TRBD1 as D, unverified against the DNA. TRBV21-1 is marked as a pseudogene. This sample comprised peripheral blood mononuclear cells (PBMCs), obtained before the fourth cycle of nivolumab. The chain's CDR3 is CASSKESARGEQYF. CDR3 nucleotide sequence: TGTGCCAGCAGCAAAGAGTCAGCCAGGGGTGAGCAGTACTTC.